Presented here are 20 T cell receptor beta chains from one specimen sequenced in a study of blood T cell repertoires in COVID-19. Libraries were prepared by immunoSEQ multiplex PCR; TCRdb keeps only in-frame clonotypes and omits some of them. The table has about 46,000 clones, approximately 87% seen once; the top ten hold about a sixth. Sequences were obtained from peripheral blood. These receptor sequences come from a human donor in a cohort sampled during active COVID-19.

The rearrangement uses TRBV7-8 and TRBJ1-1, with 7 positions matching TRBD1. V lost 5 bases to trimming and J lost 0 bases; unmatched junction nucleotides: 12. Germline CDR1 is SGHVS and CDR2 is FQNEAQ. CDR3 length equals 17 residues. The CDR3 loop reads CASSHGPGQPLNTEAFF. The CDR3 coding sequence is TGTGCCAGCAGCCACGGCCCGGGACAGCCATTGAACACTGAAGCTTTCTTT.

The chain is built from TRBV19 and TRBJ2-1, with D perhaps matching TRBD1 (5 bases). The V gene's germline CDR1 is LNHDA and CDR2 SQIVND (reference sequence). The CDR3 has 15 amino acids. The germline V and J ends were trimmed by 0 bases and 3 bases, with 9 bases remaining between them. This CDR3 reads CASSIDRVGYNEQFF. CDR3 sequence (DNA): TGTGCCAGTAGTATAGACAGGGTCGGCTACAATGAGCAGTTCTTC.

The chain joins TRBV6-1 to TRBJ1-2, with TRBD1 as a possible D gene (6 bases). Germline assignment: CDR1 MNHNS and CDR2 SASEGT. The CDR3 totals 15 residues. V shed 0 bases and J shed 1 base, with 9 bases lying between them. CDR3 coding DNA: TGTGCCAGCAGTGAAGCATGGGACATTAACTATGGCTACACCTTC. As protein: CASSEAWDINYGYTF.

About this clone: A read error may produce the germline difference seen at one junction end. The V and J genes are TRBV30 and TRBJ1-3; D gene unclear. This CDR3 is 11 amino acids long. Germline CDR1 and CDR2: GTSNPN and SVGIG (reference sequence). CDR3 sequence: CAWQIGDTIYF. CDR3 DNA: TGTGCCTGGCAGATTGGAGACACCATATATTTT.

The chain couples TRBV28 to TRBJ2-3, with D possibly TRBD2 on 5 matching bases. This CDR3 has 14 residues. With 3 bases removed from V and 1 base from J, the gap between germline ends came to 8 bases. Germline V gene sequence: CDR1 MDHEN, CDR2 SYDVKM. CDR3 protein: CASSFLSGTDTQYF. DNA for the CDR3: TGTGCCAGCAGTTTTCTTAGCGGCACAGATACGCAGTATTTT.

V is TRBV2 and J is TRBJ2-1; D perhaps matches TRBD1 (5 bases). Trimming cost V 11 bases and J 4 bases, with 21 bases left between them. In germline, CDR1 is SNHLY, CDR2 FYNNEI. The CDR3 consists of 15 residues. CDR3 coding DNA: TGTGCCGTACAACACGACAGTCTCTCGTACAATGAGCAGTTCTTC. This codes for CAVQHDSLSYNEQFF. Drawing the rest from reference TRBV2 and TRBJ2-1, the complete variable domain is EPEVTQTPSHQVTQMGQEVILRCVPISNHLYFYWYRQILGQKVEFLVSFYNNEISEKSEIFDDQFSVERPDGSNFTLKIRSTKLEDSAMYFCAVQHDSLSYNEQFFGPGTRLTVL.

The chain is built from TRBV6-2 or TRBV6-3 and TRBJ2-5; TRBD2 is a possible D gene (7 bases). This CDR3 has 15 residues. Germline-derived CDR1 and CDR2 are MNHEY and SVGEGT. V lost 0 bases and J lost 5, with 13 bases in between. The CDR3 bases are TGTGCCAGCAGTTACTCGGGCGGGGGCATGGAGACCCAGTACTTC. Its translation is CASSYSGGGMETQYF.

The V gene is TRBV19, the J gene TRBJ2-7, with 8 bases matching TRBD2. J lost 0 bases, V lost 10 bases, and 2 bases had no gene match. The germline gives CDR1 LNHDA, CDR2 SQIVND (reference sequence). The length of the CDR3 is 12 residues. For the CDR3, the DNA is TGTGCCACGCGGGGGGACTCCTACGAGCAGTACTTC. Translation gives CATRGDSYEQYF.

The gene calls are TRBV6-4 and TRBJ1-2; TRBD1 matches at 10 bases. Looked up from germline, CDR1 is MRHNA and CDR2 is SNTAGT. The J segment lost 6 bases and the V segment lost 4 bases, leaving 8 bases of the junction unmatched. This CDR3 spans 15 amino acids. CDR3 bases: TGTGCCAGCAGTGCCAATCCGGGACAGGGGAATGGCTACACCTTC. Protein sequence: CASSANPGQGNGYTF.

The rearrangement joins TRBV27 to TRBJ2-5, with D tentatively TRBD1 (6 bases). The ends were cut back, 5 bases at V and 4 bases at J, with 14 bases in the middle. CDR1 is MNHEY, CDR2 SMNVEV, per germline (reference sequence). The CDR3 loop spans 14 amino acids. The CDR3 DNA follows: TGTGCCAGCAGTCGACAGGCAATATTAGAGACCCAGTACTTC. It codes for CASSRQAILETQYF.

This clone occurred a few times. The chain is built from TRBV5-1 and TRBJ2-7; D is ambiguous. Germline V gives CDR1 SGHRS, CDR2 YFSETQ. V lost 3 bases to trimming and J lost 0 bases, with 4 bases between them. The CDR3 runs 12 residues. CDR3 in amino acids: CASSSGSYEQYF. CDR3 bases: TGCGCCAGCAGCTCCGGCTCCTACGAGCAGTACTTC.

The chain uses TRBV11-2 and TRBJ2-5; 15 nucleotides match TRBD2. The germline CDR1 and CDR2 sequences are SGHAT and FQNNGV. Trimming removed 0 bases from V and 5 bases from J; junction bases left unmatched: 10. The CDR3 contains 19 residues. The CDR3 region is CASSLDLGLAGGRGETQYF. The CDR3 nucleotides read TGTGCCAGCAGCTTAGATCTGGGACTAGCGGGAGGTCGTGGGGAGACCCAGTACTTC.

This clone has a single count. CDR3 region: CASSRSGRTYEQYF. The CDR3 nucleotides read TGTGCCAGCAGCAGAAGCGGGAGAACGTACGAGCAGTACTTC. The chain carries TRBV7-2 and TRBJ2-7; 8 bases match TRBD2. The CDR3 is 14 amino acids. V lost 5 bases to trimming and J lost 4 bases; unmatched junction nucleotides: 7. CDR1 and CDR2 from the germline V gene are SGHTA and FQGNSA. Full variable domain (rest looked up from reference TRBV7-2 and TRBJ2-7): GAGVSQSPSNKVTEKGKDVELRCDPISGHTALYWYRQSLGQGLEFLIYFQGNSAPDKSGLPSDRFSAERTGGSVSTLTIQRTQQEDSAVYLCASSRSGRTYEQYFGPGTRLTVT.

The chain employs TRBV4-3 and TRBJ1-4; tentatively, D is TRBD1 (5 bases). The CDR3 covers 16 residues. Germline loops: CDR1 LGHNA, CDR2 YSLEER. V gave up 4 bases and J gave up 8 bases, with 20 bases separating them. The chain's CDR3 is CASSRGGGVPGEKLFF. The CDR3 nucleotides are TGCGCCAGCAGCCGAGGAGGAGGGGTTCCAGGGGAAAAACTGTTTTTT.

This chain joins TRBV3-1 (or the pseudogene TRBV3-2) and TRBJ2-3; possible D gene TRBD2, 6 bases. With 3 bases removed from V and 3 bases from J, the gap between germline ends came to 16 bases. This CDR3 has 16 residues. Germline CDR1 reads LGHDT; CDR2 reads YNNKEL (reference sequence). CDR3 residues: CASSQTGTGITDTQYF. The CDR3 DNA reads as TGTGCCAGCAGCCAGACCGGGACTGGGATTACAGATACGCAGTATTTT.

The gene calls are TRBV19 and TRBJ2-2, with 7 bases lining up with TRBD1. J was trimmed by 5 bases and V by 3 bases; bases with no gene match: 0. The germline V gene encodes CDR1 LNHDA and CDR2 SQIVND (reference sequence). CDR3 size: 13 residues. This chain's CDR3 is CASSMGQTGELFF. CDR3 nucleotide sequence: TGTGCCAGTAGTATGGGACAGACCGGGGAGCTGTTTTTT.

The J gene is TRBJ2-7, the V gene TRBV7-2, with 8 bases matching TRBD2. Germline CDR1 reads SGHTA; CDR2 reads FQGNSA. The CDR3 length is 16 residues. V lost 5 bases to trimming and J lost 0 bases; unmatched junction nucleotides: 9. The CDR3, as DNA: TGTGCCAGCAGCCACAGGTCGACTAGCGCCTCCTACGAGCAGTACTTC. Its translation: CASSHRSTSASYEQYF.

The chain carries TRBV10-3 and TRBJ1-4, with TRBD1 as a possible D gene (6 bases). From germline, CDR1 is ENHRY and CDR2 SYGVKD. This CDR3 has 13 residues. V was clipped by 10 bases and J by 8 bases, with 17 bases between them. CDR3 residues: CATRGGAEEKLFF. The CDR3 DNA follows: TGTGCCACCCGAGGGGGGGCTGAGGAAAAACTGTTTTTT.

By its share, this clone is medium-sized. This CDR3 is CASSGLAGGDEQFF. In DNA form, the CDR3 reads TGTGCCAGCAGTGGTCTAGCGGGGGGGGATGAGCAGTTCTTC. The chain carries TRBV2 and TRBJ2-1; 12 bases map to TRBD2. Germline-derived CDR1 and CDR2 are SNHLY and FYNNEI. This CDR3 comprises 14 residues. Losses at the gene ends were 4 bases for V and 8 bases for J; bases not matched to a gene: 3.

The chain joins TRBV19 to TRBJ1-2, with unresolved D. This CDR3 is built from 14 residues. Germline V lookup: CDR1 LNHDA, CDR2 SQIVND (reference sequence). V gave up 3 bases and J gave up 0 bases, with 8 bases separating them. CDR3 sequence (DNA): TGTGCCAGTAGTATCGAGGGAGCTAACTATGGCTACACCTTC. Translation gives CASSIEGANYGYTF.